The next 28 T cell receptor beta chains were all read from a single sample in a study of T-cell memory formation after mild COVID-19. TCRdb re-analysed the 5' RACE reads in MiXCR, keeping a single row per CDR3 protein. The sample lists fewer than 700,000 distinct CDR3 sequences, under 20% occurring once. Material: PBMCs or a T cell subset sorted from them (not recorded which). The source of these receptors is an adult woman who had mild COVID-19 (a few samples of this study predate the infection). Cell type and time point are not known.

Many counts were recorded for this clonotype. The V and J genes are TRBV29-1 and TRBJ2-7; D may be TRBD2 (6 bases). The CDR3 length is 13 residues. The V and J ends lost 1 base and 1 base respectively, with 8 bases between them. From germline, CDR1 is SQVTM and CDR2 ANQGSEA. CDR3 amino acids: CSVEGGLSYEQYF. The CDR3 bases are TGCAGCGTTGAAGGGGGACTTTCCTACGAGCAGTACTTC.

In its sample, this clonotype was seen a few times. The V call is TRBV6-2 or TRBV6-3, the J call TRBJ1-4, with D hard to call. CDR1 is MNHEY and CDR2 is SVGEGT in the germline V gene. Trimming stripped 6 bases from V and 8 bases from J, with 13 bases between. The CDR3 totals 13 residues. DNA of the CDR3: TGTGCCAGCAGGGACCCAGGCGCCGAAAAACTGTTTTTT. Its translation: CASRDPGAEKLFF.

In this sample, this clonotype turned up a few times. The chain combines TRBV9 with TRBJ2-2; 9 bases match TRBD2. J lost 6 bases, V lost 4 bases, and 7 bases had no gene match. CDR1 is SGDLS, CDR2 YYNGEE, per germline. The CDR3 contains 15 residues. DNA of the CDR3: TGTGCCAGCAGCCGCAGCGGGGGGAGTGCCGGGGAGCTGTTTTTT. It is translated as CASSRSGGSAGELFF. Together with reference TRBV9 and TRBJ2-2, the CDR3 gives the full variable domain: DSGVTQTPKHLITATGQRVTLRCSPRSGDLSVYWYQQSLDQGLQFLIQYYNGEERAKGNILERFSAQQFPDLHSELNLSSLELGDSALYFCASSRSGGSAGELFFGEGSRLTVL.

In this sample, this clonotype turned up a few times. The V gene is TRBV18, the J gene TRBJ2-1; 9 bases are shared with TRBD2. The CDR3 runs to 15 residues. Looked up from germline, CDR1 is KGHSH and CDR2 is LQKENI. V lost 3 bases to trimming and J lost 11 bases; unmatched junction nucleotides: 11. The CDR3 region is CASSPVSVAGAQQFF. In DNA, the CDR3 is TGTGCCAGCTCACCCGTCAGCGTAGCGGGAGCACAGCAGTTCTTC. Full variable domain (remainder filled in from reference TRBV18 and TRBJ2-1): NAGVMQNPRHLVRRRGQEARLRCSPMKGHSHVYWYRQLPEEGLKFMVYLQKENIIDESGMPKERFSAEFPKEGPSILRIQQVVRGDSAAYFCASSPVSVAGAQQFFGPGTRLTVL.

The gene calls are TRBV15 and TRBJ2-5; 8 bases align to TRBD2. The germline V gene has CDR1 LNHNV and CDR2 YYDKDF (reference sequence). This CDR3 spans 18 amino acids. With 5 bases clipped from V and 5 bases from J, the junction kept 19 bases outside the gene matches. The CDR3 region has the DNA TGTGCCACCAGCGGAGCGGGAGATTGGGCTACCCACGGGGAGACCCAGTACTTC. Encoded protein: CATSGAGDWATHGETQYF.

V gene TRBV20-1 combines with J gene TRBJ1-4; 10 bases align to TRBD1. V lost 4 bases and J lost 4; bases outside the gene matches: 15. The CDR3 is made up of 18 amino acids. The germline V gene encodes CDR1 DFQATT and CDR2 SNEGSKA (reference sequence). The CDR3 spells CSAKGSGTGALLNEKLFF. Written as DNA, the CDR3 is TGCAGTGCTAAAGGCTCCGGGACAGGGGCTCTCCTTAATGAAAAACTGTTTTTT.

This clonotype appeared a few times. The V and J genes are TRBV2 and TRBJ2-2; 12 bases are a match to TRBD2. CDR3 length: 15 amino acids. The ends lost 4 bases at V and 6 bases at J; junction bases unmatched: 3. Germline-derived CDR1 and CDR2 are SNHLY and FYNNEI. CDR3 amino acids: CASSVLAGGPGELFF. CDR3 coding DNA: TGTGCCAGCAGTGTGCTAGCGGGAGGGCCCGGGGAGCTGTTTTTT.

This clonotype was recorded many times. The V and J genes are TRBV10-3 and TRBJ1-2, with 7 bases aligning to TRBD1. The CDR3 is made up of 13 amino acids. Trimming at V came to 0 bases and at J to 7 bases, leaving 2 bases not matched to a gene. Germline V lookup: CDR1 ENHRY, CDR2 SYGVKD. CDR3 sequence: CAISESTGRGYTF. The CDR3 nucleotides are TGTGCCATCAGTGAGTCGACAGGGCGTGGCTACACCTTC.

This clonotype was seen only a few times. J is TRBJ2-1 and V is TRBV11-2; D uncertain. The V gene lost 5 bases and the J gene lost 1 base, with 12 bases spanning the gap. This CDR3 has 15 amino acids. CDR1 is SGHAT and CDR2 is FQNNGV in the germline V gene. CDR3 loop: CASSPTGESYNEQFF. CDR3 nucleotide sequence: TGTGCCAGCAGCCCCACGGGTGAGTCCTACAATGAGCAGTTCTTC. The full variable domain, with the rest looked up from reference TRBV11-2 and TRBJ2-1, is EAGVAQSPRYKIIEKRQSVAFWCNPISGHATLYWYQQILGQGPKLLIQFQNNGVVDDSQLPKDRFSAERLKGVDSTLKIQPAKLEDSAVYLCASSPTGESYNEQFFGPGTRLTVL.

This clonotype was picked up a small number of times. The CDR3 region is CASSYSRVAEQFF. CDR3 coding DNA: TGTGCCAGCAGTTACTCGAGGGTCGCTGAGCAGTTCTTC. This rearrangement joins TRBV6-2 or TRBV6-3 to TRBJ2-1; a weak D match, TRBD2 (5 bases). The germline CDR1 and CDR2 sequences are MNHEY and SVGEGT. V was shortened by 0 bases and J by 9 bases, with 9 bases between the two germline ends. CDR3 length: 13 amino acids.

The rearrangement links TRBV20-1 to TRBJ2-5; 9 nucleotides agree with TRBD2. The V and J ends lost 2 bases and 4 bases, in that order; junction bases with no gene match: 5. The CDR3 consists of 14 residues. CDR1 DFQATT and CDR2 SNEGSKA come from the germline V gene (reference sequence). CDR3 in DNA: TGCAGTGCTAGAATCCTAGCGGGACTAGAGACCCAGTACTTC. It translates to CSARILAGLETQYF.

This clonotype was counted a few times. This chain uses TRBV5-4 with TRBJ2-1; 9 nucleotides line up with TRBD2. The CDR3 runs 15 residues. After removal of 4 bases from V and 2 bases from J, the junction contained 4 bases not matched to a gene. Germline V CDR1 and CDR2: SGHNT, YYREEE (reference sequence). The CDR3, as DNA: TGTGCCAGCAGCCCTAGCGGGACCGCCTACAATGAGCAGTTCTTC. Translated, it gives CASSPSGTAYNEQFF.

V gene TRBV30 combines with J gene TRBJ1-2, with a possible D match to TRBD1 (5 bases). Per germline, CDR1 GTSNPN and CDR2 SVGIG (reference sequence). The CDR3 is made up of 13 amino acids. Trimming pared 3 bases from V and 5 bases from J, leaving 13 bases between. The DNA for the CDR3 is TGTGCCTGGAGGCCCCCAGGGAGGTATGGCTACACCTTC. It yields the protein CAWRPPGRYGYTF.

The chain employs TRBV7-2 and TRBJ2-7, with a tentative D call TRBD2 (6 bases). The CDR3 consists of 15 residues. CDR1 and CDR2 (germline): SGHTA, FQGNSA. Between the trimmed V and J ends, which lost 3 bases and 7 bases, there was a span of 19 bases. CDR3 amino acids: CASSFTYSRAGEQYF. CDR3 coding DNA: TGTGCCAGCAGCTTCACCTACAGCCGGGCGGGGGAGCAGTACTTC.

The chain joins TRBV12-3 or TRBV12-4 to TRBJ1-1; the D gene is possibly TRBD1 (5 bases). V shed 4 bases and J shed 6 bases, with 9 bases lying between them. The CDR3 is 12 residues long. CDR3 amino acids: CASSYQGAEAFF. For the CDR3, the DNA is TGTGCCAGCAGTTACCAGGGAGCTGAAGCTTTCTTT.

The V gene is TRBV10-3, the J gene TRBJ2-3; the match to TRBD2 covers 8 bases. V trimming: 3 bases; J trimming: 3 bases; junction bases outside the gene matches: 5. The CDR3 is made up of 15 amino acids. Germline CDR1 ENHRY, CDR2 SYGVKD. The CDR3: CAISDAAGVTDTQYF. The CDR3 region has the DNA TGTGCCATCAGTGACGCAGCGGGAGTAACAGATACGCAGTATTTT.

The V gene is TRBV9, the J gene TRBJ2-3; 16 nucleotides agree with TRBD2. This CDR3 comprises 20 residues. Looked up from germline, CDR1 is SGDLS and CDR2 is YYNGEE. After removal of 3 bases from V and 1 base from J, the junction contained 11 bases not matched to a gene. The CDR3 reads CASSGGTSGGAIRRTDTQYF. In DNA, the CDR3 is TGTGCCAGCAGCGGAGGGACTAGCGGGGGGGCAATCCGACGCACAGATACGCAGTATTTT. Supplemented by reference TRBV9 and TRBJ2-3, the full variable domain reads DSGVTQTPKHLITATGQRVTLRCSPRSGDLSVYWYQQSLDQGLQFLIQYYNGEERAKGNILERFSAQQFPDLHSELNLSSLELGDSALYFCASSGGTSGGAIRRTDTQYFGPGTRLTVL.

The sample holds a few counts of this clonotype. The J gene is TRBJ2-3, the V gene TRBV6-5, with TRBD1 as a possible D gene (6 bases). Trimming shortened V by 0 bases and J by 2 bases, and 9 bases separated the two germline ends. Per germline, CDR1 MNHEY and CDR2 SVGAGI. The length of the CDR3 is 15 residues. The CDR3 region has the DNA TGTGCCAGCAGTTACTCGGACAGCCCCACAGATACGCAGTATTTT. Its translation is CASSYSDSPTDTQYF.

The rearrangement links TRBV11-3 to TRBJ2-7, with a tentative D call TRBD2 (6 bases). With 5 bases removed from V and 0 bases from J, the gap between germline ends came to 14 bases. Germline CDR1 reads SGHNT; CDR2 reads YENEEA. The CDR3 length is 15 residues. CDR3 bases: TGTGCCAGCAGCCGCTCTGCTAGCGACTCCTACGAGCAGTACTTC. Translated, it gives CASSRSASDSYEQYF.

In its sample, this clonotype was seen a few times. CDR3 protein: CATSEGTAGTPSTDTQYF. DNA for the CDR3: TGTGCCACCAGCGAGGGAACGGCAGGGACCCCTAGCACAGATACGCAGTATTTT. The chain combines TRBV15 with TRBJ2-3, with D perhaps being TRBD1 or TRBD2 (5 bases each). V was cut by 5 bases and J by 0 bases, with 21 bases left in between. Germline V CDR1 and CDR2: LNHNV, YYDKDF (reference sequence). CDR3 length: 18 amino acids.

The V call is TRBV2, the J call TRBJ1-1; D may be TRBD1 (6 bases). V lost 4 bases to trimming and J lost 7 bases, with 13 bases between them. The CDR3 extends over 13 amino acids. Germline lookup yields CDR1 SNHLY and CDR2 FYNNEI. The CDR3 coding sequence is TGTGCCAGCAGTGGCAGGGGAGCTGGTGAAGCTTTCTTT. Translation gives CASSGRGAGEAFF.

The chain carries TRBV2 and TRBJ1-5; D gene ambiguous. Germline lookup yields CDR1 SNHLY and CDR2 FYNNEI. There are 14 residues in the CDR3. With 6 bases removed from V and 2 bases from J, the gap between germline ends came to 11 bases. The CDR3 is CASSQESGNQPQHF. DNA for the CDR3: TGTGCCAGCAGCCAGGAATCAGGCAATCAGCCCCAGCATTTT.

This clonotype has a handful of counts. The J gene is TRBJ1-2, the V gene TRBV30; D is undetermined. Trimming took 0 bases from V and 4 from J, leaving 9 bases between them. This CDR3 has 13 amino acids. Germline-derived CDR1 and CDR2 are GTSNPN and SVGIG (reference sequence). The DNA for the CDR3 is TGTGCCTGGAGTGTAACTTTAATCTATGGCTACACCTTC. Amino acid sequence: CAWSVTLIYGYTF.

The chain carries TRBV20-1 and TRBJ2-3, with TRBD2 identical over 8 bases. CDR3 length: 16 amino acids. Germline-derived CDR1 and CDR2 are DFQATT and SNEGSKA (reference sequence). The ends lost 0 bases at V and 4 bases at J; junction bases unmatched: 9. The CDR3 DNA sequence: TGCAGTGCTAGAGATCTCGGCGGGAGGTTTGCAGATACGCAGTATTTT. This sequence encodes CSARDLGGRFADTQYF.

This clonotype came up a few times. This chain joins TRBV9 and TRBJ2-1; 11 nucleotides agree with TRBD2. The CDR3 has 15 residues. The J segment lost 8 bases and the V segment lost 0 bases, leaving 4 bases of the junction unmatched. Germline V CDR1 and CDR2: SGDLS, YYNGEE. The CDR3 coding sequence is TGTGCCAGCAGCGTAGGACTAGCGGGGTGGGATGAGCAGTTCTTC. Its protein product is CASSVGLAGWDEQFF.

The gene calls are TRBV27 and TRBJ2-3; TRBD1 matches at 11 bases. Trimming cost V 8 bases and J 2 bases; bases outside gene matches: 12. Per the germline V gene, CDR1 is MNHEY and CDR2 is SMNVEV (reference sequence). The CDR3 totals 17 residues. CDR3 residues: CASAGTGGSLITDTQYF. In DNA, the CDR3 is TGTGCCAGCGCCGGGACAGGGGGATCGTTGATCACAGATACGCAGTATTTT.

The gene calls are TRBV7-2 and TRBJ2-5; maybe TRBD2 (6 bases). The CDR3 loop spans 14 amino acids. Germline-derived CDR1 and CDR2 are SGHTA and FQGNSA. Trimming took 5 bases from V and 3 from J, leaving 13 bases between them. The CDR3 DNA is TGTGCCAGCAGCGCGGGACTGGGGGAAGAGACCCAGTACTTC. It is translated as CASSAGLGEETQYF. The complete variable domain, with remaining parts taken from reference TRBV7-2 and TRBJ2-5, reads GAGVSQSPSNKVTEKGKDVELRCDPISGHTALYWYRQSLGQGLEFLIYFQGNSAPDKSGLPSDRFSAERTGGSVSTLTIQRTQQEDSAVYLCASSAGLGEETQYFGPGTRLLVL.

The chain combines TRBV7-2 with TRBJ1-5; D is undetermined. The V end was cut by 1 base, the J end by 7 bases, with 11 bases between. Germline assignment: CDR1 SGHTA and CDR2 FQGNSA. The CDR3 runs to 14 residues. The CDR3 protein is CASSLVGYGQPQHF. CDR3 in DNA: TGTGCCAGCAGCTTAGTGGGTTATGGGCAGCCCCAGCATTTT.